This TCR beta chain was documented in a study of shared T cell receptors in the human thymus. The CDR3 is made up of 14 amino acids. V lost 1 base to trimming and J lost 5 bases, with 12 bases between them. Germline CDR1 and CDR2: SGDLS and YYNGEE. Data came from immunoSEQ multiplex PCR; TCRdb stores just in-frame clones and leaves some out. The sample lists hundreds of thousands of clones, approximately 87% seen once, with about 0.0094% in the top ten. In this sample, this clone turned up once. The data also belong to a second study, concerning human thymus T cells. This second study notes: All donors were healthy Finnish infants who were undergoing corrective surgery to treat congenital heart defects. Thymic resections from corrective heart surgery supplied the tissue. What appeared biased in thymic and blood repertoires was the usage of V and J genes. Related research found strongly overlapping thymic repertoires in unrelated individuals.

This sequence was found in a boy less than two years old with a congenital heart defect. Sequenced material: thymocytes. The chain employs TRBV9 and TRBJ2-5, with unresolved D. CDR3 coding DNA: TGTGCCAGCAGCGTACTCGAAATTGAGGAGACCCAGTACTTC. This translates into CASSVLEIEETQYF.